This T cell receptor beta chain is from a study of shared clonotypes between healthy human individuals (dated by TCRdb to the early 2020s). Study-wide context: A couple of women and a few men aged 18 to 49 years were included in the cohort. For each donor, three plates each were used for CD4 naive and CD4 memory, two plates were used for CD8 naive, and one plate was used for CD8 memory. The study deeply sequenced blood TCR repertoires of about 5 healthy adults to estimate repertoire size and the extent of clonotype sharing between individuals. Libraries were prepared and TCR repertoires were sequenced by different laboratories using diverse techniques, in order to increase sequencing depth and limit assay-specific biases. Each donor's leukapheresis produced roughly between roughly 0.85 and 10 billion PBMCs.

In regard to this clone: This receptor's antigen is unknown. There are no base qualities to consult, and no much larger clone falls within one base.

CD8 naive samples were obtained by positive selection for CCR7 among CD45RO-negative cells, yielding a CD45RA+CCR7+ population from which TemRA cells were excluded. The donors were healthy, HIV-negative adults who had no recently reported acute infections or vaccinations. Every donor was a Caucasian adult living in Nashville, Tennessee, USA. Blood was obtained by leukapheresis, after which PBMCs were separated by Ficoll-Histopaque density gradient centrifugation and cryopreserved in liquid nitrogen vapor phase. Analytical flow cytometry was used to check the purity and quantity of every magnetically sorted T cell population. Genomic DNA was isolated from every sorted fraction and measured by UV absorbance on a Nanodrop 2000c. Overall results and qualifications from the work: Only blood was sampled, and tissue TCR repertoires likely differ from those in blood. Compared with non-shared clonotypes, clonotypes shared by all four sorted-subset donors had higher generation probabilities. Based on pairwise subsampling, the degree of clonotype sharing among donors was expected to be affected by sequencing depth. Because the study included only a small number of donors, the genetic and exposure-history diversity represented was limited. Naive subsets generally had larger estimated clonotype richness than memory subsets. About 5% of naive CD4, 3.5% of naive CD8, 2% to 2.5% of memory CD4, and approximately 0.4% of memory CD8 clonotypes were shared across several donors. Rarefaction of sorted-subset datasets indicated incomplete sequencing despite the large sequencing depth.

TCR CDR3 regions were amplified from genomic DNA by multiplex PCR using the deep immunoSEQ assay. Extracted genomic DNA from each cell subset was distributed evenly across all wells of several immunoSEQ 96-well plates, and each plate was treated as a replicate. Each replicate PCR for sorted subsets received around 200 ng genomic DNA, equal to roughly 29,000 T cell genomes. Purified libraries were quantified with a Qubit 3.0 fluorometer, sized on a Bioanalyzer 2100, and re-quantified with the KAPA Library Quantification kit. A separate single-read 150-cycle Illumina NextSeq 550 flow cell was used to sequence each immunoSEQ 96-well plate. The paper's data handling went like this. Because only junctional sequences without quality scores were contained in the immunoSEQ output, filtering matching that applied to full-length reads could not be performed. To assign V/J genes and CDR3, sequences were annotated against IMGT germline references using PyIR, a Python wrapper for IgBLAST v1.9. Reads with weak V/J assignments (E-value above 1e-6), missing CDR3, stop codons, out-of-frame junctions, or ambiguous translated residues were removed. V3J clonotypes were defined by identical inferred V gene, J gene, and CDR3 amino acid sequence. The percentage overlap between two repertoires was calculated by dividing the number of shared unique clonotypes by the size of the smaller repertoire. Repertoire richness was assessed with RTK rarefaction, the Chao1 estimator, and Recon v2.1 estimates of unobserved clonotypes. OLGA was used to compute generation probabilities for all TCRbeta clonotypes that the gDNA method yielded from a handful of donors. This is the immuneACCESS table as TCRdb keeps it, with only in-frame sequences that have V and J called. A part of the clones is gone; compared with another copy, unresolved V genes explain less than half, and the rest is unexplained. D and trimming come from the DNA, and the V and J calls and clone size come from that table. This sample gives approximately 840,000 clones in total; around 96% of them show up just once. Roughly 0.23% of the sample comes from the top ten.

Including the terminal cysteine and phenylalanine, the CDR3 comprises 15 residues. Only CDR3 DNA is held: 45 bases, read in frame from base 1. Per the germline V gene (reference sequence), MNHEY is the CDR1 and SMNVEV is the CDR2. V sheds 8 bases and J sheds 1 base, leaving 15 bases between their ends. The clonotype originates from a man aged 30 to 39 in good health. Recombination linked TRBV27 to TRBJ1-5; the best D guess is TRBD1, with 5 bases matching. The specimen sequenced was naive CD8+ T cells sorted from blood. The cell subset or site label, as the study defines it: CD45RA+CCR7+. The base sequence is TGTGCCAGCGGTACGACAGCTTGGAGCAATCAGCCCCAGCATTTT. It translates as CASGTTAWSNQPQHF.